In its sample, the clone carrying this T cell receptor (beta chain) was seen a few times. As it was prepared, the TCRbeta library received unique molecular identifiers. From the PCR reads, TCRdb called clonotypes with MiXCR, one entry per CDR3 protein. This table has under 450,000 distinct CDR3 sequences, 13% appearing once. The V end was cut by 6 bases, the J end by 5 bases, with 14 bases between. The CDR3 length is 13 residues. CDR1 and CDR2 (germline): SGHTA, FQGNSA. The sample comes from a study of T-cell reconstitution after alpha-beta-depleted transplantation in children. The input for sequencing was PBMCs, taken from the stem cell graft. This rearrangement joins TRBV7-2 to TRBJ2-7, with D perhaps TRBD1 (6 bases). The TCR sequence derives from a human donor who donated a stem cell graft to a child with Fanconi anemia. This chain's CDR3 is CASSPGTPDEQYF. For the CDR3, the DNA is TGTGCCAGCAGTCCCGGGACACCAGACGAGCAGTACTTC.